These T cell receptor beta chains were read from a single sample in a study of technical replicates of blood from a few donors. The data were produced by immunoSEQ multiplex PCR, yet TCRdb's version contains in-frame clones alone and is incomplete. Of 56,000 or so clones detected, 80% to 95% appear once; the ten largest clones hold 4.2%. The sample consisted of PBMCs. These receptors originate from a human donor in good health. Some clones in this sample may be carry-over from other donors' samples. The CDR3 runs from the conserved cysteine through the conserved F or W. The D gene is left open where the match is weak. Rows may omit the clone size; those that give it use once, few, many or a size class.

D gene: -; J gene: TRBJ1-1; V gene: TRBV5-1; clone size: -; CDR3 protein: CASSLFTAPTGTEAFF; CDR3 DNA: TGCGCCAGCAGCTTGTTCACGGCCCCTACGGGCACTGAAGCTTTCTTT
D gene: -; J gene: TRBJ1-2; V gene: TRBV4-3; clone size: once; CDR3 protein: CASSQDVNRNYGYTF; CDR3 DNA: TGCGCCAGCAGCCAAGATGTAAACAGGAACTATGGCTACACCTTC
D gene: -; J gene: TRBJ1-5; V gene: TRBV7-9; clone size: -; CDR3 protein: CASSLPGQPQHF; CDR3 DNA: TGTGCCAGCAGCTTACCGGGTCAGCCCCAGCATTTT
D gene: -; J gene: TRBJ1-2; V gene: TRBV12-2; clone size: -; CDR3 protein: CASRLEMRRGGSYGYTF; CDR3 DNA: TGTGCAAGTCGCTTAGAGATGCGAAGGGGGGGAAGCTATGGCTACACCTTC
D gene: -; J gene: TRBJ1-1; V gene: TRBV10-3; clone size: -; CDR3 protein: CAIRLQGNTEAFF; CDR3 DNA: TGTGCCATCAGGCTCCAGGGGAACACTGAAGCTTTCTTT
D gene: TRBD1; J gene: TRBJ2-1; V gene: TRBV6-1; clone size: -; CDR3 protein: CASIWTGTYNEQFF; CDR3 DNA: TGTGCCAGCATTTGGACAGGGACCTACAATGAGCAGTTCTTC
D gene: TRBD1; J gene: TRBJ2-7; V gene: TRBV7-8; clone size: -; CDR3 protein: CASSLYLGGQGRDEQYF; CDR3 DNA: TGTGCCAGCAGCTTATATTTAGGGGGACAGGGTCGGGACGAGCAGTACTTC
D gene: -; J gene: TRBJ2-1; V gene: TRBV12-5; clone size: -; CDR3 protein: CASGLGRVQFF; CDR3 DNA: TGTGCTAGTGGTTTGGGCCGGGTGCAGTTCTTC
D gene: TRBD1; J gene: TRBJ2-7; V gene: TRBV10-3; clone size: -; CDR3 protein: CAIRPPQGVEQYF; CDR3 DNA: TGTGCCATCAGACCCCCACAGGGGGTCGAGCAGTACTTC
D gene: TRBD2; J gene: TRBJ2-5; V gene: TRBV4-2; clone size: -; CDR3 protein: CAIKAGGPQETQYF; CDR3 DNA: TGTGCCATCAAAGCGGGGGGGCCTCAAGAGACCCAGTACTTC
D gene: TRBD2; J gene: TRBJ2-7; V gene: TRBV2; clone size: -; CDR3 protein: CASRGTSGHSSYEQYF; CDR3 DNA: TGTGCCAGCAGGGGGACTAGCGGGCACAGCTCCTACGAGCAGTACTTC
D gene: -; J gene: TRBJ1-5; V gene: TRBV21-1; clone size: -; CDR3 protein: CASSKRPQHF; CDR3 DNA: TGTGCCAGCAGCAAGAGGCCCCAGCATTTT
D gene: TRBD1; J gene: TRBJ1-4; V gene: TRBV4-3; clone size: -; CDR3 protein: CASSPEGTGNEKLFF; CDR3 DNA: TGCGCCAGCAGCCCCGAGGGGACAGGAAATGAAAAACTGTTTTTT
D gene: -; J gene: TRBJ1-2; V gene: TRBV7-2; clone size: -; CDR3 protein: CASSLSGGTYGYTF; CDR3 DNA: TGTGCCAGCAGCTTAAGTGGGGGGACCTATGGCTACACCTTC
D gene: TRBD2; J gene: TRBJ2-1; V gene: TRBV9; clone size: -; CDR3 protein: CASSVGLAGGKDNEQFF; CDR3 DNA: TGTGCCAGCAGCGTAGGCCTAGCGGGAGGGAAGGACAATGAGCAGTTCTTC
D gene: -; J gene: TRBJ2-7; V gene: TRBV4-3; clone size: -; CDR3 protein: CASSQGTSREQYF; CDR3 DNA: TGCGCCAGCAGCCAGGGTACTAGTCGCGAGCAGTACTTC
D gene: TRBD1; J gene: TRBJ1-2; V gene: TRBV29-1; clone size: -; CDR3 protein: CSVEIRTGTGYTF; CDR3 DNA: TGCAGCGTTGAGATCAGGACAGGGACAGGCTACACCTTC
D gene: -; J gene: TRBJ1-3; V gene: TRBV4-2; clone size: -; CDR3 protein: CATGWDNSGNTIYF; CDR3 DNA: TGTGCCACAGGATGGGACAACTCTGGAAACACCATATATTTT
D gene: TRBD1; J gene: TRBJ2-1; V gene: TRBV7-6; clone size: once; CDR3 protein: CASSAGQGPYNEQFF; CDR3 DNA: TGTGCCAGCAGCGCCGGACAGGGGCCCTACAATGAGCAGTTCTTC
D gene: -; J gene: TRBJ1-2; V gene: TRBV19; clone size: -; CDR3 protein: CASNLRLLDGDYGYTF; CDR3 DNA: TGTGCCAGTAACCTGAGACTCCTTGACGGGGACTATGGCTACACCTTC
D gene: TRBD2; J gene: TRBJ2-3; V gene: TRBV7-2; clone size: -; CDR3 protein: CASSLKAGRDTQYF; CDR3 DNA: TGTGCCAGCAGCTTAAAAGCGGGGCGAGATACGCAGTATTTT
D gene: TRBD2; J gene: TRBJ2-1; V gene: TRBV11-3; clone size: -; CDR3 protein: CASSLDGTSVNNEQFF; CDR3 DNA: TGTGCCAGCAGCTTAGATGGCACTAGCGTGAACAATGAGCAGTTCTTC
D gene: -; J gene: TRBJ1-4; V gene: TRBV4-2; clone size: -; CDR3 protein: CASSGTGATNEKLFF; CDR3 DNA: TGTGCCAGCAGCGGCACGGGGGCAACTAATGAAAAACTGTTTTTT
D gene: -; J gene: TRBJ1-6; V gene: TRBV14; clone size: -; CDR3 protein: CASSQVTQGNNSPLHF; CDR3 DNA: TGTGCCAGCAGCCAAGTAACCCAGGGGAATAATTCACCCCTCCACTTT
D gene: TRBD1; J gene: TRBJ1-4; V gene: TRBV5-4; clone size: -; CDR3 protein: CASSLNRGLTNEKLFF; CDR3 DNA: TGTGCCAGCAGCTTGAACAGGGGGCTGACTAATGAAAAACTGTTTTTT